One sample yielded the 13 T cell receptor beta chains listed below, sequenced in a study of vaccination and CD4 T cells after COVID-19. Cultured CD4+ T-cell DNA underwent Oncomine TCR Beta short-read sequencing. TCRdb analysed the PCR reads with MiXCR anew, one entry per CDR3 protein. The sample gives around 19,000 distinct CDR3 sequences, around 30% of which show up once; approximately 17% is in the top ten. Regarding treatment: approximately 11-day PBMC culture with coronavirus spike peptide pools or control peptides (ViraFEST assay). Their antigen targets remain unknown. The material sequenced was cultured CD4+ T cells from blood. The receptors derive from a human donor with COVID-19.

The genes are TRBV6-2 or TRBV6-3 and TRBJ1-5; D not resolved. The CDR3 has 15 amino acids. Between the trimmed V and J ends, which lost 2 bases and 0 bases, there was a span of 8 bases. Looked up from germline, CDR1 is MNHEY and CDR2 is SVGEGT. CDR3 protein: CASSYRLLSNQPQHF. CDR3 nucleotide sequence: TGTGCCAGCAGTTACAGGCTCCTTAGCAATCAGCCCCAGCATTTT.

The DNA of the CDR3 is TGTGCCGCCGGGCGGGGGGGCCTTTTAGATGAGCAGTTCTTC. Its translation is CAAGRGGLLDEQFF. V gene TRBV27 combines with J gene TRBJ2-1; 9 bases map to TRBD2. There are 14 residues in the CDR3. Germline V gene sequence: CDR1 MNHEY, CDR2 SMNVEV (reference sequence). V shed 11 bases and J 8 bases; nucleotides not matched to a gene: 13.

This chain uses TRBV18 with TRBJ2-1; 11 nucleotides match TRBD2. J gave up 7 bases and V 0 bases, and 5 bases lay outside the gene matches. CDR1 KGHSH and CDR2 LQKENI come from the germline V gene. CDR3 length equals 16 residues. CDR3 nucleotide sequence: TGTGCCAGCTCACCACCTAGCGGGGGGGCCGGGAATGAGCAGTTCTTC. Its protein is CASSPPSGGAGNEQFF.

The CDR3 bases are TGTGCCAGTAGTATAGCAAGACAGAACACCGGGGAGCTGTTTTTT. Translated, it gives CASSIARQNTGELFF. The gene calls are TRBV19 and TRBJ2-2; D remains unclear. There are 15 residues in the CDR3. Trimming left V 1 base short and J 1 base short, with 7 bases between. Germline values: CDR1 LNHDA, CDR2 SQIVND (reference sequence).

The chain is built from TRBV5-6 and TRBJ1-6; a possible D gene is TRBD1 (6 bases). Deletions cut 4 bases from V and 3 bases from J, with 17 bases between. The CDR3 has 17 amino acids. Germline CDR1 is SGHDT and CDR2 is YYEEEE. The CDR3: CASSVHQGGVYNSPLHF. CDR3 nucleotides: TGTGCCAGCAGCGTGCACCAAGGGGGTGTCTATAATTCACCCCTCCACTTT.

The chain employs TRBV19 and TRBJ1-1, with TRBD1 identical over 11 bases. The CDR3 loop spans 15 amino acids. The ends lost 3 bases at V and 3 bases at J; junction bases unmatched: 3. Germline assignment: CDR1 LNHDA and CDR2 SQIVND (reference sequence). This CDR3 is CASSIGGQGDTEAFF. CDR3 nucleotide sequence: TGTGCCAGTAGTATTGGGGGACAGGGGGACACTGAAGCTTTCTTT.

In its sample, this clonotype ranks as medium-sized. CDR3 coding DNA: TGTGCCAGCAGCAACGCCGGGACCGAAGCTTTCTTT. Protein: CASSNAGTEAFF. The rearrangement joins TRBV6-1 to TRBJ1-1; perhaps TRBD1 as D (5 bases). Germline V gene sequence: CDR1 MNHNS, CDR2 SASEGT. Trimming took off 6 bases at V and 8 bases at J, with 13 bases between the two ends. The CDR3 contains 12 residues.

The genes are TRBV19 and TRBJ1-2, with D uncertain. Per the germline V gene, CDR1 is LNHDA and CDR2 is SQIVND (reference sequence). The CDR3 spans 16 residues. The V gene lost 7 bases and the J gene lost 2 bases, with 20 bases spanning the gap. CDR3 nucleotides: TGTGCCAGTACGGCTAGTCCCCTTAGGTCCAACTATGGCTACACCTTC. This encodes CASTASPLRSNYGYTF.

This clonotype was observed a handful of times. This chain connects TRBV2 to TRBJ2-3; D may correspond to TRBD1 or TRBD2 (6 bases each). The CDR3 extends over 16 amino acids. CDR1 and CDR2 (germline): SNHLY, FYNNEI. V lost 2 bases and J 6 bases, leaving 18 bases between the germline ends. In DNA form, the CDR3 reads TGTGCCAGCAGTGAATCCGGGGGCTTAGCGGCGGATACGCAGTATTTT. Translating it yields CASSESGGLAADTQYF.

V gene TRBV25-1 combines with J gene TRBJ1-6; a possible D gene is TRBD1 (5 bases). The CDR3 is 13 amino acids. The V gene's germline CDR1 is MGHDK and CDR2 SYGVNS. With 5 bases removed from V and 10 bases from J, the gap between germline ends came to 12 bases. CDR3 protein: CASSPSGNSPLHF. The CDR3 coding sequence is TGTGCCAGCAGTCCCTCAGGGAACTCACCCCTCCACTTT.

This sequence joins TRBV7-9 and TRBJ2-6, with a tentative D call TRBD1 (5 bases). The CDR3 length is 15 residues. The germline V gene has CDR1 SEHNR and CDR2 FQNEAQ (reference sequence). V lost 5 bases and J 0 bases, leaving 8 bases between the germline ends. The CDR3 spells CASSLRASGANVLTF. DNA of the CDR3: TGTGCCAGCAGCCTCAGGGCCTCTGGGGCCAACGTCCTGACTTTC.

This clonotype was observed a handful of times. V usage is TRBV25-1 and J usage is TRBJ2-2; TRBD2 matches at 8 bases. Germline CDR1 and CDR2: MGHDK and SYGVNS. The CDR3 loop spans 16 amino acids. V dropped 3 bases and J dropped 6; count of bases not matched to a gene: 9. The CDR3, as DNA: TGTGCCAGCAGTGATTCATCGGGACTAGGGGCCGGGGAGCTGTTTTTT. Protein: CASSDSSGLGAGELFF.

The rearrangement links TRBV27 to TRBJ1-2; 7 bases match TRBD1. The CDR3 spans 16 residues. Germline V gives CDR1 MNHEY, CDR2 SMNVEV (reference sequence). V shed 0 bases and J 1 base; nucleotides not matched to a gene: 5. CDR3 sequence reads: CASSLSGGLNNYGYTF. DNA for the CDR3: TGTGCCAGCAGTTTATCAGGGGGCCTTAATAACTATGGCTACACCTTC.